The T cell receptor (beta chain) described here comes from a study of T cell responses to AZD1222 COVID-19 vaccine. Study details: Pooling was applied to second doses at about 4 or about 12 weeks. Overall study findings and caveats: Regions 160-218 and 743-854 held dominance among vaccine-associated CD4 TCRs, which spanned spike.

Regarding this clone: The antigen is not known.

The CDR3 consists of 13 residues. Germline V gene data show CDR1 as SQVTM and CDR2 as ANQGSEA. Trimming removed 6 bases at V and 6 bases at J, with 18 bases between. Method: immunoSEQ multiplex PCR; TCRdb's copy keeps in-frame clones and lacks some. This table has 130,000 or so clones, roughly 93% appearing once. This sequence originates from an adult in good health. Sequenced material: peripheral blood, taken on day 0 of AZD1222 vaccination. The V and J genes are TRBV29-1 and TRBJ2-7, with D tentatively TRBD1 or TRBD2 (5 bases each). CDR3: CSVKRGANGEQYF. The DNA of the CDR3 is TGCAGCGTGAAACGAGGGGCGAATGGCGAGCAGTACTTC.